The 25 T cell receptor beta chains below come from one sample, sequenced in a study of shared clonotypes between healthy human individuals. Sequenced by immunoSEQ multiplex PCR; TCRdb stores in-frame clones only, minus some. There are about 2 million clones in the sample; just under 95% occur only once, and less than 1.5% lies in the top ten. CD8 cells regarded as naive lacked CD45RO, were positively chosen for CCR7, and omitted terminally differentiated effector memory CD45RA+ cells. The specimen sequenced was naive CD8+ T cells sorted from blood. All receptors come from a man between 18 and 35 years old in good health.

The gene calls are TRBV2 and TRBJ1-2; 7 bases are a match to TRBD1. Losses at the gene ends were 7 bases for V and 7 bases for J; bases not matched to a gene: 9. The CDR3 sequence is 13 residues long. Germline V CDR1 and CDR2: SNHLY, FYNNEI. CDR3 sequence (DNA): TGTGCCAGCATTCTAGACAGGGACCGTGGCTACACCTTC. This encodes CASILDRDRGYTF.

The table lists this clone with a few counts. This sample includes further DNA sequences coding for the same CDR3. This sequence joins TRBV27 and TRBJ2-1; maybe TRBD1 (6 bases). The germline gives CDR1 MNHEY, CDR2 SMNVEV (reference sequence). V was clipped by 6 bases and J by 4 bases, with 10 bases between them. This CDR3 is built from 13 residues. CDR3 bases: TGTGCCAGCAGACTGGACAGTTACAATGAGCAGTTCTTC. Its protein is CASRLDSYNEQFF.

As regards this clone: Other DNA variants within this sample encode the same CDR3. The CDR3 region is CASSQSPGLAYEQYF. The DNA of the CDR3 is TGCGCCAGCAGCCAAAGTCCGGGACTAGCCTACGAGCAGTACTTC. V gene TRBV4-1 combines with J gene TRBJ2-7, with 8 nucleotides matching TRBD2. The CDR3 has 15 amino acids. V dropped 2 bases and J dropped 2; count of bases not matched to a gene: 5. In germline, CDR1 is MGHRA, CDR2 YSYEKL.

A note on this clone: Additional DNA sequences in this sample encode the identical CDR3. The genes are TRBV27 and TRBJ2-7; D perhaps matches TRBD2 (5 bases). The CDR3 extends over 12 amino acids. Trimming stripped 5 bases from V and 0 bases from J, with 5 bases between. CDR1 and CDR2 (germline): MNHEY, SMNVEV (reference sequence). The CDR3: CASSRDSYEQYF. The CDR3 nucleotides read TGTGCCAGCAGTCGGGACTCCTACGAGCAGTACTTC.

This rearrangement joins TRBV12-2 to TRBJ2-3. TRBV12-2 is a known pseudogene. The CDR3 totals 16 residues. The CDR3 is CASRGPRSPVTDTQYF. The CDR3 DNA reads TGTGCAAGCCGCGGCCCCCGGTCGCCCGTCACAGATACGCAGTATTTT.

The chain links TRBV5-8 to TRBJ2-7; the D gene is possibly TRBD2 (6 bases). Trimming took 0 bases from V and 1 from J, leaving 11 bases between them. Germline CDR1 reads SGHTS; CDR2 reads YDEGEE. The CDR3 is 15 residues long. The DNA for the CDR3 is TGTGCCAGCAGCTTGGCCTCTGGGACTTCCTACGAGCAGTACTTC. Its protein product is CASSLASGTSYEQYF.

About this clone itself: This sample includes further DNA sequences coding for the same CDR3. This chain joins TRBV2 and TRBJ2-7; 9 bases agree with TRBD1. CDR3 length: 13 residues. V lost 4 bases, J lost 3 bases, and 1 base stayed unmatched. From germline, CDR1 is SNHLY and CDR2 FYNNEI. The CDR3: CASSADRGYEQYF. The CDR3 DNA reads TGTGCCAGCAGTGCGGACAGGGGCTACGAGCAGTACTTC. Looking up the rest from reference TRBV2 and TRBJ2-7 gives the full variable domain: EPEVTQTPSHQVTQMGQEVILRCVPISNHLYFYWYRQILGQKVEFLVSFYNNEISEKSEIFDDQFSVERPDGSNFTLKIRSTKLEDSAMYFCASSADRGYEQYFGPGTRLTVT.

This chain joins TRBV4-2 and TRBJ1-2; TRBD1 might be the D (5 bases). Germline loops: CDR1 LGHNA, CDR2 YNFKEQ. V was cut by 1 base and J by 6 bases, with 12 bases left in between. This CDR3 has 14 residues. In DNA, the CDR3 is TGTGCCAGCAGCCAAGCGGGGGACGGAGATGGCTACACCTTC. This translates into CASSQAGDGDGYTF.

The V call is TRBV19, the J call TRBJ2-3; D gene uncertain. V was shortened by 7 bases and J by 5 bases, with 13 bases between the two germline ends. The CDR3 loop spans 13 amino acids. CDR1 is LNHDA, CDR2 SQIVND, per germline (reference sequence). The CDR3 coding sequence is TGTGCCAGTATCCCGGCGGATGGAGATACGCAGTATTTT. Translated: CASIPADGDTQYF.

The chain couples TRBV21-1 to TRBJ2-2; the DNA was not used to check the table's D call, TRBD2. TRBV21-1 is noted as a pseudogene. The CDR3 extends over 18 amino acids. The CDR3 protein is CASSKSLVCVGNTGELFF. The CDR3 DNA is TGTGCCAGCAGCAAATCCCTAGTTTGTGTCGGTAACACCGGGGAGCTGTTTTTT.

Notes on this clone: Different DNA sequences within this sample yield the same CDR3. V gene TRBV15 combines with J gene TRBJ1-1; D call uncertain. Deletions cut 1 base from V and 1 base from J, with 4 bases between. The CDR3 length is 13 residues. Germline assignment: CDR1 LNHNV and CDR2 YYDKDF (reference sequence). DNA for the CDR3: TGTGCCACCAGCAGAGGTAGGAACACTGAAGCTTTCTTT. As protein: CATSRGRNTEAFF. Complete variable domain (other parts from reference TRBV15 and TRBJ1-1): DAMVIQNPRYQVTQFGKPVTLSCSQTLNHNVMYWYQQKSSQAPKLLFHYYDKDFNNEADTPDNFQSRRPNTSFCFLDIRSPGLGDTAMYLCATSRGRNTEAFFGQGTRLTVV.

The chain has TRBV4-1 and TRBJ2-7, with TRBD1 as a possible D gene (5 bases). Deletions cut 6 bases from V and 1 base from J, with 19 bases between. In germline, CDR1 is MGHRA, CDR2 YSYEKL. This CDR3 is built from 16 residues. DNA of the CDR3: TGCGCCAGCAGAGGAATATCCGGCACAGGTTCCTACGAGCAGTACTTC. It codes for CASRGISGTGSYEQYF.

This clone is a singleton in its sample. This sample also contains other DNA sequences that code for the same CDR3. The genes are TRBV30 and TRBJ2-7; D is possibly TRBD2 (5 bases). Germline-derived CDR1 and CDR2 are GTSNPN and SVGIG (reference sequence). The V gene lost 2 bases and the J gene lost 5 bases, with 7 bases spanning the gap. The CDR3 sequence is 11 residues long. The CDR3 here is CAWSSGNEQYF. CDR3 nucleotides: TGTGCCTGGAGTTCCGGGAACGAGCAGTACTTC. The full variable domain, with the rest looked up from reference TRBV30 and TRBJ2-7, is SQTIHQWPATLVQPVGSPLSLECTVEGTSNPNLYWYRQAAGRGLQLLFYSVGIGQISSEVPQNLSASRPQDRQFILSSKKLLLSDSGFYLCAWSSGNEQYFGPGTRLTVT.

The chain carries TRBV30 and TRBJ2-1; a possible D gene is TRBD2 (5 bases). Deletions cut 1 base from V and 8 bases from J, with 21 bases between. In germline, CDR1 is GTSNPN, CDR2 SVGIG (reference sequence). CDR3 size: 16 residues. The CDR3 DNA sequence: TGTGCCTGGAGTGGGACTGAGGTGGGGATTTCGGATGAGCAGTTCTTC. It is translated as CAWSGTEVGISDEQFF.

The chain links TRBV10-3 to TRBJ2-7; D remains ambiguous. Looked up from germline, CDR1 is ENHRY and CDR2 is SYGVKD. The V and J ends lost 3 bases and 2 bases respectively, with 11 bases between them. The CDR3 extends over 14 amino acids. The CDR3 nucleotides are TGTGCCATCAGTGACCCGACCGATACCTACGAGCAGTACTTC. Translating it yields CAISDPTDTYEQYF.

As for this clone: This sample also contains other DNA sequences that code for the same CDR3. The chain employs TRBV7-9 and TRBJ2-2, with TRBD2 matching over 10 bases. Per the germline V gene, CDR1 is SEHNR and CDR2 is FQNEAQ (reference sequence). Trimming took 2 bases from V and 3 from J; bases not matched to a gene: 0. This CDR3 spans 15 amino acids. This CDR3 is CASSLLAGDTGELFF. CDR3 sequence (DNA): TGTGCCAGCAGCTTACTAGCGGGAGACACCGGGGAGCTGTTTTTT.

The CDR3 DNA follows: TGTGCCAGCAGCGAGTTGACAGGACACACCGGGGAGCTGTTTTTT. This translates into CASSELTGHTGELFF. The J gene is TRBJ2-2, the V gene TRBV6-1; perhaps TRBD1 as D (6 bases). The V end was cut by 6 bases, the J end by 3 bases, with 14 bases between. The CDR3 runs to 15 residues. Germline loops: CDR1 MNHNS, CDR2 SASEGT.

This chain uses TRBV6-4 with TRBJ2-7; TRBD2 matches 8 bases. The CDR3 covers 16 residues. Per germline, CDR1 MRHNA and CDR2 SNTAGT. J lost 3 bases, V lost 3 bases, and 10 bases had no gene match. In DNA, the CDR3 is TGTGCCAGCAGTGAAGCTTGCGGGGGGCCCTACTACGAGCAGTACTTC. Its translation: CASSEACGGPYYEQYF.

Note on this clone: The likely explanation is a read error, given a far larger clone one base away. This chain links TRBV29-1 with TRBJ2-7, with 8 nucleotides matching TRBD1. The CDR3 sequence is 12 residues long. Germline lookup yields CDR1 SQVTM and CDR2 ANQGSEA. For the CDR3, the DNA is TGCAGCGCCGGACAGGGACCCTACGGGCAGTACTTC. This codes for CSAGQGPYGQYF.

CDR3 sequence reads: CASSVSTDSYEQYF. The CDR3 nucleotides are TGTGCCAGTAGTGTCAGCACGGATTCCTACGAGCAGTACTTC. The rearrangement joins TRBV19 to TRBJ2-7; no clear D gene. The CDR3 is 14 residues long. Germline V gives CDR1 LNHDA, CDR2 SQIVND (reference sequence). Trimming pared 5 bases from V and 1 base from J, leaving 12 bases between.

To note about this clone: In the same sample, other DNA sequences code for this CDR3. The rearrangement joins TRBV4-2 to TRBJ2-7, with 10 bases identical to TRBD2. The junction had 1 base not matched to a gene; V was cut back by 1 base and J by 1 base. This CDR3 comprises 15 residues. The germline gives CDR1 LGHNA, CDR2 YNFKEQ. The CDR3 loop reads CASSQGLAGSYEQYF. The CDR3 DNA sequence: TGTGCCAGCAGCCAAGGACTAGCGGGTTCCTACGAGCAGTACTTC.

This chain joins TRBV7-9 and TRBJ2-5, with D perhaps matching TRBD1 or TRBD2 (5 bases each). This CDR3 is built from 14 residues. Trimming removed 5 bases from V and 2 bases from J, with 12 bases in between. Germline assignment: CDR1 SEHNR and CDR2 FQNEAQ (reference sequence). In nucleotides, the CDR3 is TGTGCCAGCAGCCGAACCGAGGGGCAAGAGACCCAGTACTTC. Amino acids: CASSRTEGQETQYF.

This clone was found once. The chain uses TRBV9 and TRBJ1-2, with D maybe TRBD1 (5 bases). The V and J ends lost 5 bases and 4 bases respectively, with 15 bases between them. Germline CDR1 SGDLS, CDR2 YYNGEE. The CDR3 sequence is 14 residues long. The CDR3 DNA sequence: TGTGCCAGCAGTGACGGACTCGGGACCTATGGCTACACCTTC. Protein sequence: CASSDGLGTYGYTF. Variable domain in full (rest from reference TRBV9 and TRBJ1-2): DSGVTQTPKHLITATGQRVTLRCSPRSGDLSVYWYQQSLDQGLQFLIQYYNGEERAKGNILERFSAQQFPDLHSELNLSSLELGDSALYFCASSDGLGTYGYTFGSGTRLTVV.

This rearrangement joins TRBV29-1 to TRBJ1-3, with D hard to call. The germline V and J ends were trimmed by 5 bases and 0 bases, with 8 bases remaining between them. Per the germline V gene, CDR1 is SQVTM and CDR2 is ANQGSEA. This CDR3 has 13 amino acids. CDR3 coding DNA: TGCAGCGTTACTGACTTCTCTGGAAACACCATATATTTT. Amino acid sequence: CSVTDFSGNTIYF.

This clone was counted a few times. The same CDR3 arises from other DNA sequences in this sample as well. CDR3 region: CASSRDNSGNTIYF. The CDR3 DNA follows: TGTGCCAGCAGTAGGGACAACTCTGGAAACACCATATATTTT. The chain recombines TRBV11-2 with TRBJ1-3, with D perhaps TRBD1 (6 bases). The CDR3 loop spans 14 amino acids. Germline-derived CDR1 and CDR2 are SGHAT and FQNNGV. V lost 6 bases to trimming and J lost 0 bases, with 9 bases between them. The full variable domain, in which reference TRBV11-2 and TRBJ1-3 provide the parts outside the CDR3, is EAGVAQSPRYKIIEKRQSVAFWCNPISGHATLYWYQQILGQGPKLLIQFQNNGVVDDSQLPKDRFSAERLKGVDSTLKIQPAKLEDSAVYLCASSRDNSGNTIYFGEGSWLTVV.